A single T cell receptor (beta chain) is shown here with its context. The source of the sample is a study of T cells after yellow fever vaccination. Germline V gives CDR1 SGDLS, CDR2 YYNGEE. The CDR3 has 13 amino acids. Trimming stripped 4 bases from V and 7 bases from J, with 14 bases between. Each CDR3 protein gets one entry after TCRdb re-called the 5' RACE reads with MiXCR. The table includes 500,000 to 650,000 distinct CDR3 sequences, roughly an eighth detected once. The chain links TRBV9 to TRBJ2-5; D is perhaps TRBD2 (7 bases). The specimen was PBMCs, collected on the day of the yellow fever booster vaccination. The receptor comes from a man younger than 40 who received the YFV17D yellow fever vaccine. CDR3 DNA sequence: TGTGCCAGCAGCCCCCGGGGGGCTGGGACCCAGTACTTC. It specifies CASSPRGAGTQYF.